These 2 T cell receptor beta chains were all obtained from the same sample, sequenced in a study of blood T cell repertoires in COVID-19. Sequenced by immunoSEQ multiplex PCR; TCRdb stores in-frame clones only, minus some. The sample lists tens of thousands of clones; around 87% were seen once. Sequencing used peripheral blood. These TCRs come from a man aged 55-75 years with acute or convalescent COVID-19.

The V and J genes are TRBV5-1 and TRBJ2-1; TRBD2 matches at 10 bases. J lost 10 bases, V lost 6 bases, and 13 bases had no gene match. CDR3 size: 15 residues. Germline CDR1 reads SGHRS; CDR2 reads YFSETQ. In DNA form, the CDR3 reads TGCGCCAGCACCCCGGGGAGCGGGGGGGCTGGCGAGCAGTTCTTC. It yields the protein CASTPGSGGAGEQFF.

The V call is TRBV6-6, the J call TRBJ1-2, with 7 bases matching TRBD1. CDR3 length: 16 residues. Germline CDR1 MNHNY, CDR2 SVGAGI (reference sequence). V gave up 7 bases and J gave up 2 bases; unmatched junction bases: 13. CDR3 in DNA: TGTGCCAGCACCCTACAACCGGGACAGTTAAACTATGGCTACACCTTC. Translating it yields CASTLQPGQLNYGYTF.